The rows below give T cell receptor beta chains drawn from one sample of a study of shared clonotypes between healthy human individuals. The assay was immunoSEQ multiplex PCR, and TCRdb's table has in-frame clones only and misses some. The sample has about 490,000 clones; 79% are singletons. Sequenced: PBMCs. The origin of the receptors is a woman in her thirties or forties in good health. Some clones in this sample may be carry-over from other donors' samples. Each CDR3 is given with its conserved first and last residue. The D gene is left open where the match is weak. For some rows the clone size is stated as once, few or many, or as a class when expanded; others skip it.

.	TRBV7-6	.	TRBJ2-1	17	TGTGCCAGCAGGTCGACAGGGGCGGGAGGTCTCTACAATGAGCAGTTCTTC	CASRSTGAGGLYNEQFF
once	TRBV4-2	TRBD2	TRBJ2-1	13	TGTGCCAGCAGCCTTCGGGAGGGGATTGAGCAGTTCTTC	CASSLREGIEQFF
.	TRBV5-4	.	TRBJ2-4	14	TGTGCCAGCAGCTTGGACAGGGCCAAAAACATTCAGTACTTC	CASSLDRAKNIQYF
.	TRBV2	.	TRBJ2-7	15	TGTGCCAGCAGTGAAGCAGGGTGGGAAAACTACGAGCAGTACTTC	CASSEAGWENYEQYF
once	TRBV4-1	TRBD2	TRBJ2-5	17	TGCGCCAGCAGCCAATTGGGACTAGCGGGAGGGGGAGAGACCCAGTACTTC	CASSQLGLAGGGETQYF
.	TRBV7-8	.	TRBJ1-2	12	TGTGCCAGCAGCACCGGGGCGGGAGGCTACACCTTC	CASSTGAGGYTF
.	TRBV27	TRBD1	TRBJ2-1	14	TGTGCCAGCAGTCCGGGACAGGGTGATTATGAGCAGTTCTTC	CASSPGQGDYEQFF
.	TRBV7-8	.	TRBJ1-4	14	TGTGCCAGCAGCCCGAGGAGGGGGTTTGAAAAACTGTTTTTT	CASSPRRGFEKLFF
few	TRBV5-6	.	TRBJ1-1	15	TGTGCCAGCAGCCCAAGGACACTTAGGGACACTGAAGCTTTCTTT	CASSPRTLRDTEAFF
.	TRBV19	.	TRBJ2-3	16	TGTGCCAGTAGTCCGCGCCGCGGAGTATGGGGAGATACGCAGTATTTT	CASSPRRGVWGDTQYF
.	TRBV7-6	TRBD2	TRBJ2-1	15	TGTGCCAGCCGGACTAGCGCCAACTTTGGAGGGGAGCAGTTCTTC	CASRTSANFGGEQFF
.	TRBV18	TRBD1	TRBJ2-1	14	TGTGCCAGCTCACACAACAGGGGCGACAATGAGCAGTTCTTC	CASSHNRGDNEQFF
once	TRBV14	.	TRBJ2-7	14	TGTGCCAGCAGCCTCGGCATGGGAAAGTACGAGCAGTACTTC	CASSLGMGKYEQYF
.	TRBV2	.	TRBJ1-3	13	TGTGCCAGCATCCAGGATCCTGGAAACACCATATATTTT	CASIQDPGNTIYF
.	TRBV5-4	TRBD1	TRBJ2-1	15	TGTGCCAGCAGCTTGGGGACAGGCGGCTACAATGAGCAGTTCTTC	CASSLGTGGYNEQFF
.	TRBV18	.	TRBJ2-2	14	TGTGCCAGCTCACTGGGGGTGGACACCGGGGAGCTGTTTTTT	CASSLGVDTGELFF
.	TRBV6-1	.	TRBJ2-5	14	TGTGCCAGCCAGGCCGGGGGGCACCAAGAGACCCAGTACTTC	CASQAGGHQETQYF
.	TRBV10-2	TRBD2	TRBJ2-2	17	TGCGCCAGCAGTGAGCCGGGACTAGCGGGACGGGGCGGGGAGCTGTTTTTT	CASSEPGLAGRGGELFF
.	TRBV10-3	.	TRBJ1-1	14	TGTGCCATCAGTGAGGTCCAGGGAATCACTGAAGCTTTCTTT	CAISEVQGITEAFF
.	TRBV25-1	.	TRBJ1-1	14	TGTGCCAGCAGAGGTCGCCGGATGAACACTGAAGCTTTCTTT	CASRGRRMNTEAFF
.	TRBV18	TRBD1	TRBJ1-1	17	TGTGCCAGCTCACAGGGACAGGGGGTAAAGAGGAACACTGAAGCTTTCTTT	CASSQGQGVKRNTEAFF
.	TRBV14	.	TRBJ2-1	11	TGTGCCAGCAGCCAACTGATTGAGCAGTTCTTC	CASSQLIEQFF
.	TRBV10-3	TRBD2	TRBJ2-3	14	TGTGCCATTCGCCCGGGACTAGACACAGATACGCAGTATTTT	CAIRPGLDTDTQYF
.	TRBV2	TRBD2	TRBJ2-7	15	TGTGCCACGCTCGGGGCTAGCGGGAGGTCCTACGAGCAGTACTTC	CATLGASGRSYEQYF
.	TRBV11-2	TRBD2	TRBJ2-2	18	TGTGCCAGCAGCAAGGGACTAGCGGGAGGGCCGGGCACCGGGGAGCTGTTTTTT	CASSKGLAGGPGTGELFF
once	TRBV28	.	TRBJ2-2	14	TGTGCCAGCAGTCCCCCAAAGGGCACCGGGGAGCTGTTTTTT	CASSPPKGTGELFF
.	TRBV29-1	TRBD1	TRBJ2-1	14	TGCAGCGTTGAAGGGGACAGGGCCTACAATGAGCAGTTCTTC	CSVEGDRAYNEQFF
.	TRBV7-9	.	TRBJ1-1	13	TGTGCCAGCAGTCTGGGGGTGGGGACTGAAGCTTTCTTT	CASSLGVGTEAFF
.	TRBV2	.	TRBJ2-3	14	TGTGCCAGCAGTGAAGACAGCGGCACAGATACGCAGTATTTT	CASSEDSGTDTQYF
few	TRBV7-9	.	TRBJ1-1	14	TGTGCCAGCAGCTTAGTAGGCGGGAACACTGAAGCTTTCTTT	CASSLVGGNTEAFF
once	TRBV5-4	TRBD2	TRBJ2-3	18	TGTGCCAGCAGCCCTCAGGCCGGGACTAGCGGGAGCACAGATACGCAGTATTTT	CASSPQAGTSGSTDTQYF
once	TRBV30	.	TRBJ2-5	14	TGTGCCTGGAGTGTACTCGGAGAAAAAGAGACCCAGTACTTC	CAWSVLGEKETQYF
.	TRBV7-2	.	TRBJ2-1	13	TGTGCCAGCAGCCCTAGCGCAGACCATGAGCAGTTCTTC	CASSPSADHEQFF
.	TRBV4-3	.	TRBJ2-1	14	TGCGCCAGCAGCCAAATTTCAGGGAACAATGAGCAGTTCTTC	CASSQISGNNEQFF
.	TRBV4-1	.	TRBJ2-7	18	TGCGCCAGCAGCCAAGACCCCCCCAAGGGGAGCAGGGGCTACGAGCAGTACTTC	CASSQDPPKGSRGYEQYF
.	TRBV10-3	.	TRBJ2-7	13	TGTGCCATCAGTGATCCGAACTCCTACGAGCAGTACTTC	CAISDPNSYEQYF
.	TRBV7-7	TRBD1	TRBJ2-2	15	TGTGCTAGCAGCTTAAGGACAGGGGTTGCGGGGGAGCTGTTTTTT	CASSLRTGVAGELFF
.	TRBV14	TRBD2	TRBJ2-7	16	TGTGCCAGCAGCCAAGTTGGGCGGCGGGAGTATCACGAGCAGTACTTC	CASSQVGRREYHEQYF
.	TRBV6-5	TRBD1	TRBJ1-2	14	TGTGCCAGCAGAACAACAGGGGAAAGCTATGGCTACACCTTC	CASRTTGESYGYTF
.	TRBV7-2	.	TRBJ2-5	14	TGTGCCAGCAGCTTAGCGGTGGGGGCTGGGACCCAGTACTTC	CASSLAVGAGTQYF
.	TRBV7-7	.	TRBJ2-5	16	TGTGCCAGCAGCTTTTCCAAACAGTCCACCCAAGAGACCCAGTACTTC	CASSFSKQSTQETQYF
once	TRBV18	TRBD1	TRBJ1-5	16	TGTGCCAGCTCAACCCAACAGGGGGCCGGCGATCAGCCCCAGCATTTT	CASSTQQGAGDQPQHF
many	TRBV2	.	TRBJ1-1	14	TGTGCCAGCAGTGTGCTGGCCTTGAACACTGAAGCTTTCTTT	CASSVLALNTEAFF
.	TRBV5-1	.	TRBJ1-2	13	TGCGCCAGCAGCTTGTCGGGTGGATATGGCTACACCTTC	CASSLSGGYGYTF
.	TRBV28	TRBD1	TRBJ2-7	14	TGTGCCAGCAGAGCCGGGGACAGCTCCTACGAGCAGTACTTC	CASRAGDSSYEQYF